What follows are 11 T cell receptor beta chains derived from one specimen sequenced in a study of blood T cells in healthy people across ages. The second PCR ran about 6 to 12 cycles with a sample-barcoded 5' primer and J-beta primers. TCRdb reprocessed the 5' RACE reads with MiXCR, giving one entry per CDR3 protein. The data show about 1.4 million distinct CDR3 sequences, approximately 59% seen once. Sequencing was performed on blood. These receptors were taken from a young man in good health.

The V call is TRBV4-3, the J call TRBJ2-4; 9 bases match TRBD1. This CDR3 has 14 amino acids. V lost 1 base and J lost 7; bases outside the gene matches: 2. The germline gives CDR1 LGHNA, CDR2 YSLEER. CDR3 protein: CASSQGDRVNIQYF. The CDR3 DNA reads as TGCGCCAGCAGCCAAGGGGACAGGGTGAACATTCAGTACTTC.

This rearrangement joins TRBV6-1 to TRBJ2-5, with TRBD1 matching over 10 bases. The J call may not be correct, given that the DNA end is closer to TRBJ2-7. This CDR3 is 15 amino acids long. Germline CDR1 and CDR2: MNHNS and SASEGT. In DNA form, the CDR3 reads TGTGCCAGCAGTGAAGAAGGGACAGGGGACTACGAGCAGTACTTC. Translated, it gives CASSEEGTGDYEQYF.

This sequence joins TRBV6-1 and TRBJ2-3, with D perhaps TRBD1 (5 bases). Deletions cut 4 bases from V and 4 bases from J, with 12 bases between. The germline V gene has CDR1 MNHNS and CDR2 SASEGT. The CDR3 consists of 14 residues. This chain's CDR3 is CASSVGLGPDTQYF. CDR3 sequence (DNA): TGTGCCAGCAGTGTAGGGTTGGGGCCAGATACGCAGTATTTT.

V and J are TRBV5-6 and TRBJ2-2; maybe TRBD2 (7 bases). V was cut by 4 bases and J by 4 bases, with 14 bases left in between. The CDR3 is 15 residues long. Germline V gene lookup returns CDR1 SGHDT and CDR2 YYEEEE. The CDR3 reads CASSPLGGPTGELFF. DNA for the CDR3: TGTGCCAGCAGCCCCTTGGGGGGGCCCACCGGGGAGCTGTTTTTT.

The gene calls are TRBV5-1 and TRBJ2-1; 9 positions agree with TRBD1. Germline CDR1 reads SGHRS; CDR2 reads YFSETQ. J gave up 8 bases and V 4 bases, and 7 bases lay outside the gene matches. The CDR3 sequence is 14 residues long. CDR3 loop: CASSTSGQGHEQFF. The DNA of the CDR3 is TGCGCCAGCAGCACCTCCGGACAGGGGCATGAGCAGTTCTTC.

The chain joins TRBV27 to TRBJ2-3, with 7 bases fitting TRBD1. This CDR3 has 16 residues. V shed 5 bases, J shed 1 base, and the junction held 9 bases outside the gene matches. The germline CDR1 and CDR2 sequences are MNHEY and SMNVEV (reference sequence). CDR3 bases: TGTGCCAGCAGTCCGCGACAGGGCCTTGGCACAGATACGCAGTATTTT. This encodes CASSPRQGLGTDTQYF.

The genes are TRBV3-1 and TRBJ2-4; D remains unclear. The end of the DNA fits TRBJ2-5 better, so the J call may be wrong. The CDR3 sequence is 16 residues long. In germline, CDR1 is LGHDT, CDR2 YNNKEL (reference sequence). The CDR3 sequence is CASSQDSRPEVETQYF. The CDR3 coding sequence is TGTGCCAGCAGCCAAGATTCAAGACCGGAAGTGGAGACCCAGTACTTC.

This clonotype was seen a few times. The chain has TRBV6-5 and TRBJ2-4; D is undetermined. V lost 6 bases to trimming and J lost 7 bases, with 10 bases between them. The CDR3 sequence is 12 residues long. Germline-derived CDR1 and CDR2 are MNHEY and SVGAGI. This chain's CDR3 is CASRSRSNIQYF. The CDR3 DNA sequence: TGTGCCAGCAGGTCCCGCTCGAACATTCAGTACTTC.

The chain uses TRBV11-2 and TRBJ2-1; TRBD2 aligns across 9 bases. The CDR3 extends over 16 amino acids. CDR1 SGHAT and CDR2 FQNNGV come from the germline V gene. V lost 5 bases, J lost 4 bases, and 9 bases stayed unmatched. The CDR3 spells CASSPQGLAGYNEQFF. CDR3 DNA: TGTGCCAGCAGCCCCCAAGGGCTAGCGGGGTACAATGAGCAGTTCTTC.

The rearrangement joins TRBV10-3 to TRBJ1-1, with D possibly matching TRBD1 (5 bases). CDR1 is ENHRY and CDR2 is SYGVKD in the germline V gene. V was trimmed by 8 bases and J by 0 bases, leaving 7 bases between them. The CDR3 length is 12 residues. The CDR3 nucleotides read TGTGCCATCTCAGGGCTGAACACTGAAGCTTTCTTT. Protein sequence: CAISGLNTEAFF.

V and J are TRBV20-1 and TRBJ2-3; D possibly uses TRBD1 or TRBD2 (6 bases each). The V end was cut by 6 bases, the J end by 4 bases, with 20 bases between. The CDR3 sequence is 15 residues long. CDR1 is DFQATT and CDR2 is SNEGSKA in the germline V gene (reference sequence). The CDR3 coding sequence is TGCAGTGCGCGACCACTTGAAAGGGGGGCAGATACGCAGTATTTT. As protein: CSARPLERGADTQYF.